This passage covers 14 T cell receptor beta chains from one sample sequenced in a study of cytomegalovirus exposure and HLA in healthy donors. 60 Vbeta and 13 Jbeta primers were used in PCR. Repertoires were generated with immunoSEQ multiplex PCR, while TCRdb's copy carries only in-frame clones and drops some. The table has roughly 100,000 clones, around three quarters seen once. Sequenced material: PBMCs. Receptors were obtained from a man aged 50-60 years in good health and CMV-seropositive.

This chain links TRBV28 with TRBJ1-1; tentatively, D is TRBD1 (5 bases). Germline CDR1 reads MDHEN; CDR2 reads SYDVKM. The CDR3 length is 14 residues. V was shortened by 2 bases and J by 1 base, with 8 bases between the two germline ends. The CDR3 DNA is TGTGCCAGCAGTTTAAAAGGGGCGAACACTGAAGCTTTCTTT. Protein product: CASSLKGANTEAFF.

This clone was seen only once. The rearrangement links TRBV5-1 to TRBJ2-5; D gene unclear. Germline V lookup: CDR1 SGHRS, CDR2 YFSETQ. The germline V and J ends were trimmed by 0 bases and 4 bases, with 13 bases remaining between them. CDR3 length equals 15 residues. CDR3 protein: CASSLGSVPRETQYF. DNA for the CDR3: TGCGCCAGCAGCTTGGGTTCGGTCCCCCGAGAGACCCAGTACTTC. Full variable domain (remainder filled in from reference TRBV5-1 and TRBJ2-5): KAGVTQTPRYLIKTRGQQVTLSCSPISGHRSVSWYQQTPGQGLQFLFEYFSETQRNKGNFPGRFSGRQFSNSRSEMNVSTLELGDSALYLCASSLGSVPRETQYFGPGTRLLVL.

This clone has only a few counts. CDR3 nucleotides: TGTGCCAGCAGCTTAGTGGACTTAAACACCGGGGAGCTGTTTTTT. Translation: CASSLVDLNTGELFF. The chain employs TRBV7-6 and TRBJ2-2, with D possibly matching TRBD2 (5 bases). Germline CDR1 and CDR2: SGHVS and FNYEAQ. Trimming shortened V by 1 base and J by 2 bases, and 8 bases separated the two germline ends. This CDR3 comprises 15 residues.

The genes are TRBV6-4 and TRBJ2-2; D is perhaps TRBD1 (6 bases). The V end lost 3 bases, the J end lost 6 bases, and 8 bases lay between the germline ends. There are 13 residues in the CDR3. Per germline, CDR1 MRHNA and CDR2 SNTAGT. The CDR3 reads CASSDTGSGELFF. In DNA, the CDR3 is TGTGCCAGCAGTGATACAGGGTCCGGGGAGCTGTTTTTT.

The chain couples TRBV7-2 to TRBJ2-7; D is ambiguous. Trimming took 5 bases from V and 6 from J, leaving 14 bases between them. Germline loops: CDR1 SGHTA, CDR2 FQGNSA. This CDR3 spans 13 amino acids. The CDR3 region has the DNA TGTGCCAGCAGCCCTTCTTCAGGTTTCGAGCAGTACTTC. This sequence encodes CASSPSSGFEQYF.

In this sample, this clone turned up a few times. This chain connects TRBV5-4 to TRBJ2-5; TRBD1 aligns across 11 bases. Germline trimming cut 3 bases from V and 1 base from J; bases unmatched to any gene: 5. Germline loops: CDR1 SGHNT, CDR2 YYREEE (reference sequence). The CDR3 totals 16 residues. CDR3 loop: CASSWDRGSFQETQYF. The DNA of the CDR3 is TGTGCCAGCAGCTGGGACAGGGGGAGTTTCCAAGAGACCCAGTACTTC.

This sequence joins TRBV11-2 and TRBJ1-1; D unclear. The germline CDR1 and CDR2 sequences are SGHAT and FQNNGV. V dropped 5 bases and J dropped 1 base, with 8 bases sitting between them. The CDR3 loop spans 13 amino acids. DNA for the CDR3: TGTGCCAGCAGCCCCTGGCAGAACACTGAAGCTTTCTTT. Translating it yields CASSPWQNTEAFF.

This clone showed up just a few times. CDR3 bases: TGTGCCAGCAAAAAGCAGACAGGTTTTTTTGAAGAGACCCAGTACTTC. Translated: CASKKQTGFFEETQYF. The chain is built from TRBV7-6 and TRBJ2-5; a weak D match, TRBD1 (6 bases). CDR1 is SGHVS and CDR2 is FNYEAQ in the germline V gene. V lost 7 bases and J 3 bases, leaving 21 bases between the germline ends. The CDR3 is 16 residues long.

The chain carries TRBV30 and TRBJ2-7, with TRBD2 matching over 13 bases. There are 14 residues in the CDR3. Trimming cost V 3 bases and J 6 bases; bases outside gene matches: 5. Germline V gene sequence: CDR1 GTSNPN, CDR2 SVGIG (reference sequence). The CDR3 protein is CAWSRTSGRTEQYF. CDR3 nucleotides: TGTGCCTGGAGCCGGACTAGCGGGAGAACCGAGCAGTACTTC.

The V gene is TRBV5-6, the J gene TRBJ2-1; the match to TRBD2 covers 10 bases. V trimming: 2 bases; J trimming: 7 bases; junction bases outside the gene matches: 6. The CDR3 runs to 15 residues. In germline, CDR1 is SGHDT, CDR2 YYEEEE. The chain's CDR3 is CASSFLAGGLNEQFF. The CDR3 DNA follows: TGTGCCAGCAGCTTCTTAGCGGGAGGCCTTAATGAGCAGTTCTTC.

The chain carries TRBV19 and TRBJ1-2, with TRBD1 matching over 10 bases. The J segment lost 7 bases and the V segment lost 6 bases, leaving 5 bases of the junction unmatched. The CDR3 loop spans 13 amino acids. Germline V gene sequence: CDR1 LNHDA, CDR2 SQIVND (reference sequence). The CDR3 DNA sequence: TGTGCCAGTAGGACAGGGGGCTTCGCTGGCTACACCTTC. Translating gives CASRTGGFAGYTF.

The gene calls are TRBV7-9 and TRBJ2-6; no clear D. Trimming took off 6 bases at V and 4 bases at J, with 7 bases between the two ends. Germline V gives CDR1 SEHNR, CDR2 FQNEAQ (reference sequence). The CDR3 sequence is 13 residues long. The CDR3 region has the DNA TGTGCCAGCAGGGCGGAGGGGGCCAACGTCCTGACTTTC. It encodes CASRAEGANVLTF.

The V gene is TRBV6-1, the J gene TRBJ2-1, with D possibly being TRBD2 (6 bases). Germline V gene sequence: CDR1 MNHNS, CDR2 SASEGT. V gave up 5 bases and J gave up 6 bases, with 17 bases separating them. The CDR3 covers 15 residues. CDR3 sequence (DNA): TGTGCCAGCAGTCTGGAGGGGCGGAAGGGCAATGAGCAGTTCTTC. Translating gives CASSLEGRKGNEQFF.

The V call is TRBV5-1, the J call TRBJ2-7; 14 bases agree with TRBD2. CDR3 length: 15 residues. With V trimmed by 3 bases and J by 2 bases, 1 base remained unmatched. Germline lookup yields CDR1 SGHRS and CDR2 YFSETQ. In nucleotides, the CDR3 is TGCGCCAGCAGCTCGACTAGCGGGAGGGCCTACGAGCAGTACTTC. Its protein product is CASSSTSGRAYEQYF.